This T cell receptor beta chain was retrieved from a study of PD-L1 blockade in urothelial cancer. Looking at the study overall: Blood was analyzed 3 weeks (second dose) and 6 weeks after treatment start. The median T cell count in blood samples was some 150,000.

CDR3 length equals 18 residues. Trimming removed 1 base from V and 6 bases from J; junction bases left unmatched: 19. Germline assignment: CDR1 SGHRS and CDR2 YFSETQ. The sample's time point: pretreatment peripheral blood. Generated by immunoSEQ multiplex PCR, the TCRdb table keeps only in-frame clones and is missing some. The sample has 130,000 or so clones; approximately 84% are singletons. This TCR derives from a man aged 50 to 59 with urothelial cancer. The rearrangement links TRBV5-1 to TRBJ2-7, with TRBD2 identical over 7 bases. The starting material was PBMCs, obtained around atezolizumab (anti-PD-L1) treatment. The CDR3 bases are TGCGCCAGCAGCTTGATTCCCTATCAAGCGGGAAGAGTGGGCGAGCAGTACTTC. Residues: CASSLIPYQAGRVGEQYF.